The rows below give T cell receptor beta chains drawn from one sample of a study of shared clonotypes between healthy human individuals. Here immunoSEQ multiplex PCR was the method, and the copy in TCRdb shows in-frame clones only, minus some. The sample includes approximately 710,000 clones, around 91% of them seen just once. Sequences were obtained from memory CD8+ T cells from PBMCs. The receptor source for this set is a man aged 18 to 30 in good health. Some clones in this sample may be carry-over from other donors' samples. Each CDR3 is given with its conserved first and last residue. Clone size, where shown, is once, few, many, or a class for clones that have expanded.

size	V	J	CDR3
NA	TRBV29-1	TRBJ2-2	CSVEKGAGTGELFF
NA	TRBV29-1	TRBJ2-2	CSDRVVNTGELFF
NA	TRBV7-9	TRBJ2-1	CASSYRTLQPYNEQFF
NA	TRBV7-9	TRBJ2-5	CASSLAGETQYF
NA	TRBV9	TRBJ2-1	CASSVEALANNEQFF
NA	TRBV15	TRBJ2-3	CATSTQGLAVGDTQYF
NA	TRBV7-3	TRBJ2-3	CASSVSGSGADTQYF
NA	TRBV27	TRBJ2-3	CASTQSPRDFGWDTQYF
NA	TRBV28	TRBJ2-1	CASSPTPRDRGNEQFF
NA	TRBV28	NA	CASSSGWEDSYEQYF
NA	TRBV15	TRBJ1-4	CATGGRSNEKLFF
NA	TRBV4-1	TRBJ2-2	CASSRTRGKDTGELFF
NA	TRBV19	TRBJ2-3	CASSNSGSPTDTQYF
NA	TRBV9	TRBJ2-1	CASSVEGDAGGINEQFF
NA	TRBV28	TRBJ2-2	CATRSTGDTGELFF
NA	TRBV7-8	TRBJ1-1	CASTADRGAMNTEAFF
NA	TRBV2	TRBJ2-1	CASSREGQYNEQFF
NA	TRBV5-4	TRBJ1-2	CASSPPPGHGNGYTF
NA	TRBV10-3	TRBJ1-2	CAISEGQGDYGYTF
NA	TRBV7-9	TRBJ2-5	CASSFKQGGSETQYF
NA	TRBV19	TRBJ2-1	CASKDGTYNEQFF
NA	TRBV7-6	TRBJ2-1	CASSLGSNAFGEQFF
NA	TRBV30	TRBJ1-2	CAWRRQGAYLGYTF
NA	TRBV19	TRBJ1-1	CASSIDGETEAFF
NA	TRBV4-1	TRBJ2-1	CASSQSGPQAPYNEQFF
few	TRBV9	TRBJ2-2	CASSSRQGLAGELFF
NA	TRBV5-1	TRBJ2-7	CASSLGLAPGEQYF
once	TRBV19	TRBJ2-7	CASSIALGGSYEQYF
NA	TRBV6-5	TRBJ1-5	CASSFAYNQPQHF
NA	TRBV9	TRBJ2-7	CASSASGQGVYEQYF
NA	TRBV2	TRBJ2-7	CASSDGGSGSYEQYF
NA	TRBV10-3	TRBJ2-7	CAISETPTRLMGQKYEQYF
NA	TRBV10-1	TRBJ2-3	CASSPRTGSPDTQYF
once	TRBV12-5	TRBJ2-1	CASGTGTSGFADEQFF
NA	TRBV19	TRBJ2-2	CASSIVGDMGGELFF
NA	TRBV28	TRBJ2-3	CASSFGGGELSDTQYF
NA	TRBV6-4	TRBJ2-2	CASSTDEDWRGNTGELFF
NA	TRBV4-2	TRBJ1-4	CASSQDRVQGNEKLFF
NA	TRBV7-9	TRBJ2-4	CASSGRKNIQYF
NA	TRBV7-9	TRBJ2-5	CASRVAIGETQYF
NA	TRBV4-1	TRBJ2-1	CASSRTSEGVRDTQFF
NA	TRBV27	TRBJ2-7	CAASTGYEQYF
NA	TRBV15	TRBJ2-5	CATGESGRAWETQYF
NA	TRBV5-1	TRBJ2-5	CASSLWASGSLETQYF
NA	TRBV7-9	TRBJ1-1	CASSWAITEAFF
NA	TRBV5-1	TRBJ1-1	CASSLGLGILTDTEAFF
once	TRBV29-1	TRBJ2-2	CSATGNTGELFF
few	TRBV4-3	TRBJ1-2	CASSLGTEGSYGYTF
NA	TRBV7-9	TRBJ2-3	CASSLPASGREVTDTQYF
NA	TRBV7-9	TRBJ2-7	CASLTLDGTFGEQYF
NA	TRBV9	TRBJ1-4	CASSLTRGPAGGEKLFF
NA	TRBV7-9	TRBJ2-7	CASSPADPTRVYEQYF
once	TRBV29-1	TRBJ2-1	CSMLRTSSYNEQFF
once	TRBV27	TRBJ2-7	CASSLFPSGLAEQYF